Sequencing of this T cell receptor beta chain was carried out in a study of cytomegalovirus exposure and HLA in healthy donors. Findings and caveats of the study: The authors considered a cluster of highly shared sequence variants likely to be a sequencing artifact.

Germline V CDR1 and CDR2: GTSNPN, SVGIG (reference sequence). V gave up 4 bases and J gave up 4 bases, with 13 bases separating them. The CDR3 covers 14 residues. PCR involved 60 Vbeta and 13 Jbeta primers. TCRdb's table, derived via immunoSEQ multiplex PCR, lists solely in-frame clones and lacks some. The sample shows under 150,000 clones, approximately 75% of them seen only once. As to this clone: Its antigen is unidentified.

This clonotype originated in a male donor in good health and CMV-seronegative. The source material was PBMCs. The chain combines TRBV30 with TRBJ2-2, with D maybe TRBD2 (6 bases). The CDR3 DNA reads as TGTGCCTGGAACCTTCGGGGGTTCACCGGGGAGCTGTTTTTT. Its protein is CAWNLRGFTGELFF.